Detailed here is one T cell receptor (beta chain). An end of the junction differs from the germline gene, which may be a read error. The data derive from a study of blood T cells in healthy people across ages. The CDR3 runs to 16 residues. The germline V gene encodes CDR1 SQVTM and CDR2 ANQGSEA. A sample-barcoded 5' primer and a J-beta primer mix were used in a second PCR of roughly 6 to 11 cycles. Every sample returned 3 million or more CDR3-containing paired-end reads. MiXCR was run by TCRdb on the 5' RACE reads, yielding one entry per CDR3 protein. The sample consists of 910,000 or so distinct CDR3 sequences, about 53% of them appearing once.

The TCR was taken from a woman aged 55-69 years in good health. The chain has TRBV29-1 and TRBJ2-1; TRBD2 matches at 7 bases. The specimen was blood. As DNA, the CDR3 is TGCAGCGTTGGGGGTCTAGCGGAGAGCTCCCACAATGAGCAGTTCTTC. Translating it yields CSVGGLAESSHNEQFF.